Each of the 3 T cell receptor beta chains below was sequenced from the same sample in a study of blood T cells in healthy people across ages. The authors ran a second PCR of about 6 to 12 cycles using a sample-barcoded 5' primer and a J-beta primer mix. TCRdb ran MiXCR on the 5' RACE reads and lists one entry per CDR3 protein. This table has around 870,000 distinct CDR3 sequences, 29% appearing once. Sequenced input: blood. Source of these receptors: an elderly woman in good health.

This clonotype occurred many times. This sequence may be a read error, since a much larger clone differs from it by one base. The genes are TRBV6-5 and TRBJ2-5; 9 bases fit TRBD1. This CDR3 is built from 14 residues. J lost 2 bases, V lost 6 bases, and 4 bases had no gene match. Germline V gene data show CDR1 as MNHEY and CDR2 as SVGAGI. In DNA, the CDR3 is TGTGCCAGCAGGCACGGGACAGGGCAAGAGACCCAGTACTTC. The encoded protein is CASRHGTGQETQYF.

Details on this clonotype: A read error may produce the germline difference seen at one junction end. The genes are TRBV5-1 and TRBJ2-3, with D possibly matching TRBD2 (6 bases). CDR3 length equals 16 residues. The germline V gene has CDR1 SGHRS and CDR2 YFSETQ. The CDR3 nucleotides are TGCGCCAGCGGCTTGTCCGGGACTGTCGTCATGGATACGCAGTATTTT. Translating it yields CASGLSGTVVMDTQYF.

The count of this clonotype is one. An end of the junction differs from the germline gene, which may be a read error. The rearrangement uses TRBV4-3 and TRBJ2-5; 7 bases map to TRBD2. This CDR3 is 14 amino acids long. Germline assignment: CDR1 LGHNA and CDR2 YSLEER. The CDR3 DNA reads as TGCGCCGGCAGCCAAGGGGCGGGGGAAGAGACCCAGTACTTC. This codes for CAGSQGAGEETQYF.